This T cell receptor (beta chain) was identified during a study of blood T cell repertoires in COVID-19 (dated by TCRdb to 2018 to 2020). As for the study more broadly: Collaborator samples came from the United States, Italy and Spain and covered acute and convalescent phases of COVID-19. Samples came from the ongoing ImmuneRACE study (first 160 participants) plus 1,254 subjects from 6 global collaborators. The dataset comprised deeply sampled blood TCRbeta repertoires from subjects exposed to, actively infected with, or recovered from COVID-19. Where available, HLA class I and class II types were obtained from metadata supplied by the sample provider rather than from assay-based typing. The repertoires were made available in a free public database intended to serve as a resource for research on the immune response to SARS-CoV-2. The material from the prospective study consisted of cDNA or gDNA derived from T cells, B-cell-depleted T cells, or PBMCs. A de-identified subject ID, COVID-19 status, age in years and sex were almost always included in the sample metadata.

As to this clone: The antigen it recognizes is unknown. Qualities for individual bases were not recorded, and no much larger clone is one base off.

TCRbeta CDR3 regions were amplified from genomic DNA by means of the immunoSEQ Assay, a bias-controlled multiplex PCR. The original methods were these. The number of nucleated cells in each sample was estimated from the amplification of reference gene primers within the assay. To quantify the absolute abundance of each unique TCRbeta CDR3 rearrangement, sequence reads were collapsed and filtered. For each sample, productive Simpson clonality was calculated as the square root of Simpson's diversity index across productive rearrangements. TCRdb limited this immuneACCESS table to in-frame rearrangements with V and J called. A share of clones is missing; checked studies link under half to unresolved V genes, and the rest is unexplained. V, J and clone size derive from that table, while D and trimming were established from the DNA sequence. The sample includes about 180,000 clones, with about 81% observed a single time. Clones ranked in the top ten supply about 10% of the sample.

One collaborating source in Seattle enrolled patients during active infection and followed them longitudinally through the course of disease. The collaborating institutions used their own protocols to collect whole blood in K2EDTA tubes. Collaborator samples were shipped for TCRbeta analysis as frozen whole blood, isolated PBMCs, or DNA extracted from either sample type. From the cysteine through the phenylalanine, the CDR3 covers 16 amino acids. Here the CDR3 DNA is all that survives: 48 bases in frame from base 1. Taken from the germline V gene, the CDR1 and CDR2 loops are SGHRS and YFSETQ. V gives up 1 base and J gives up 2 bases, and the segment between their germline ends measures 13 bases. General conclusions and limits of the study: The quantity of clinical and demographic metadata differed by source and by participant and was supplied without curation.

Input material: peripheral blood. The source of this sequence is a woman of 80 years or more with COVID-19, enrolled during active disease. The rearrangement combines TRBV5-1 with TRBJ2-1; TRBD2 is possibly the D segment (7 matching bases). The CDR3 is CASSLKGGGPYNEQFF. At the DNA level, the sequence is TGCGCCAGCAGCTTGAAAGGGGGGGGTCCCTACAATGAGCAGTTCTTC.